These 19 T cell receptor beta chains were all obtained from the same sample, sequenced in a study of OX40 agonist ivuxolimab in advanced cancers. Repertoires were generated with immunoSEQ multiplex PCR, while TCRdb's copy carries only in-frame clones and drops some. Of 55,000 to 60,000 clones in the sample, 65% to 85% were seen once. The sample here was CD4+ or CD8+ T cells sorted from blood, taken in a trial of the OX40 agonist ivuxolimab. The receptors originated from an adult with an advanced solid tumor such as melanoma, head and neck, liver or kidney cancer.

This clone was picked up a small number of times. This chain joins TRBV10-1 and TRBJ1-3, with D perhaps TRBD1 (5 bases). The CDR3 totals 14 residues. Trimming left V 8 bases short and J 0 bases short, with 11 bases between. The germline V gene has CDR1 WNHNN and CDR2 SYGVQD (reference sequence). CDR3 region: CASVDGTSGNTIYF. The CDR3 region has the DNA TGCGCCAGCGTCGACGGGACCTCTGGAAACACCATATATTTT.

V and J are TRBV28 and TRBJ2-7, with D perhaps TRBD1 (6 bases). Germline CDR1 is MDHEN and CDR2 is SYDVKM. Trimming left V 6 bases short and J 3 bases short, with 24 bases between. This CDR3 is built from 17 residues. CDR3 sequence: CASSHRLGQFNLYEQYF. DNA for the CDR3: TGTGCCAGCAGCCACCGATTGGGACAATTCAACCTCTACGAGCAGTACTTC. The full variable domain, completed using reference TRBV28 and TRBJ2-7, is DVKVTQSSRYLVKRTGEKVFLECVQDMDHENMFWYRQDPGLGLRLIYFSYDVKMKEKGDIPEGYSVSREKKERFSLILESASTNQTSMYLCASSHRLGQFNLYEQYFGPGTRLTVT.

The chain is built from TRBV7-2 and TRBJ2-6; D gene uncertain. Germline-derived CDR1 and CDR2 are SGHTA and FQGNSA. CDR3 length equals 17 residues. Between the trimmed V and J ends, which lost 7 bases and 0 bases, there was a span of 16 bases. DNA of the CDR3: TGTGCCAGCAACCCCAGAGTCGGCGTCTCTGGGGCCAACGTCCTGACTTTC. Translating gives CASNPRVGVSGANVLTF.

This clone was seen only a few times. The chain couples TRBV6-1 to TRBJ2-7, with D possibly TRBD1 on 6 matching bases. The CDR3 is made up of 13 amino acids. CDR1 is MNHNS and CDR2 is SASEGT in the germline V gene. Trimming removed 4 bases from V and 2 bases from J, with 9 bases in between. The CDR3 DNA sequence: TGTGCCAGCAGTGCCACAGGGCCCTACGAGCAGTACTTC. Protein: CASSATGPYEQYF.

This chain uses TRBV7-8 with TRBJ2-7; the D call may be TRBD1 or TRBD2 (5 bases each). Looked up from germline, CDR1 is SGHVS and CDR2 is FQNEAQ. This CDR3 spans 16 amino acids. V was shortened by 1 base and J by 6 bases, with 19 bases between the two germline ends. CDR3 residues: CASSLGSGTGKGEQYF. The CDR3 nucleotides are TGTGCCAGCAGCTTAGGATCCGGGACCGGGAAAGGCGAGCAGTACTTC.

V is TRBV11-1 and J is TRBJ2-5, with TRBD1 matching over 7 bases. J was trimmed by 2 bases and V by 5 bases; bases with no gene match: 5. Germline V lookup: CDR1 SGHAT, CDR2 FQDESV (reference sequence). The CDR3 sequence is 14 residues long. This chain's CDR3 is CASSTGTAQETQYF. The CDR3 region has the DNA TGTGCCAGCAGCACCGGGACAGCTCAAGAGACCCAGTACTTC.

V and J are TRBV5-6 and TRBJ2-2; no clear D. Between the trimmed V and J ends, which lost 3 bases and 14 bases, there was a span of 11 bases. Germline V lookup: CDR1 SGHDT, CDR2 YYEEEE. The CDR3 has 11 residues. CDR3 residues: CASSSGPALFF. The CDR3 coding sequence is TGTGCCAGCAGCTCCGGCCCGGCCCTGTTTTTT.

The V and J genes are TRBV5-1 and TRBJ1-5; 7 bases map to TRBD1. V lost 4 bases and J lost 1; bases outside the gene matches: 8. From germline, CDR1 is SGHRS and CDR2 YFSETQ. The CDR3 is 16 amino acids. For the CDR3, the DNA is TGCGCCAGCAGCCCTACCCCGACAGGGAGCAATCAGCCCCAGCATTTT. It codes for CASSPTPTGSNQPQHF.

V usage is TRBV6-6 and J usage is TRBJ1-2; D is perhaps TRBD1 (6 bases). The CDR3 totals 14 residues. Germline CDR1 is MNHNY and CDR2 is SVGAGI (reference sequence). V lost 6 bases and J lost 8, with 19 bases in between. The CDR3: CASSESRDTQGYTF. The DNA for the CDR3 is TGTGCCAGCAGCGAAAGCCGGGACACTCAGGGCTACACCTTC.

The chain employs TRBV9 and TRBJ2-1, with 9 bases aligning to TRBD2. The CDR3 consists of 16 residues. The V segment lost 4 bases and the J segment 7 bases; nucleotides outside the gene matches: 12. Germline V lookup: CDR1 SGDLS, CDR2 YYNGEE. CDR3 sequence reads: CASSPRTPSGTNEQFF. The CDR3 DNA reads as TGTGCCAGCAGCCCCCGCACCCCTAGCGGGACAAATGAGCAGTTCTTC. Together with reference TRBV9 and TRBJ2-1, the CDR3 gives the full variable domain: DSGVTQTPKHLITATGQRVTLRCSPRSGDLSVYWYQQSLDQGLQFLIQYYNGEERAKGNILERFSAQQFPDLHSELNLSSLELGDSALYFCASSPRTPSGTNEQFFGPGTRLTVL.

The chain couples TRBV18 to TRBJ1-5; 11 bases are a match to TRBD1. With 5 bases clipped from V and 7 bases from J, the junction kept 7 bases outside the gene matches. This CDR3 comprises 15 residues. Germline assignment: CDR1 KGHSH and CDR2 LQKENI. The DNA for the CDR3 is TGTGCCAGCTCAAGGACGGGACAGGGGGTCCAGCCCCAGCATTTT. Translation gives CASSRTGQGVQPQHF.

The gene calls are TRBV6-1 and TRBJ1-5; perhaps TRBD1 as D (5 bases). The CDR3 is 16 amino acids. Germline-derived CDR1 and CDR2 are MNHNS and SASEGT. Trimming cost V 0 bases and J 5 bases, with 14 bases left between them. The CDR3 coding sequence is TGTGCCAGCAGTGAAGCGCTGGGTACGGGGGATCAGCCCCAGCATTTT. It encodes CASSEALGTGDQPQHF.

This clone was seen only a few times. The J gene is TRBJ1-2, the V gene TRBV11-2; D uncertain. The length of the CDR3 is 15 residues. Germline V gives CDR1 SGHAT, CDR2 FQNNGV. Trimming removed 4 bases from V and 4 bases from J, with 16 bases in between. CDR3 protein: CASSSLRRLGYGYTF. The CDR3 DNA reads TGTGCCAGCAGCTCTCTACGGCGCTTAGGCTATGGCTACACCTTC.

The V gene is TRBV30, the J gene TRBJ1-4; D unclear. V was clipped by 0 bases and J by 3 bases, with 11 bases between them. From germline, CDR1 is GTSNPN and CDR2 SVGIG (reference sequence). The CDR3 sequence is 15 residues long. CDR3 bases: TGTGCCTGGAGTGTACAAACGGGAGCTAATGAAAAACTGTTTTTT. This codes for CAWSVQTGANEKLFF. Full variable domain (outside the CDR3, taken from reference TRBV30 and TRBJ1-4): SQTIHQWPATLVQPVGSPLSLECTVEGTSNPNLYWYRQAAGRGLQLLFYSVGIGQISSEVPQNLSASRPQDRQFILSSKKLLLSDSGFYLCAWSVQTGANEKLFFGSGTQLSVL.

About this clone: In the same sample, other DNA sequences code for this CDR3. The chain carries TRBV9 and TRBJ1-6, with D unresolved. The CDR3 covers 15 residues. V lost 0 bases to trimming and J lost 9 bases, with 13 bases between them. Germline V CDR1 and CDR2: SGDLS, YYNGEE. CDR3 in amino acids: CASSVVPAPGSPLHF. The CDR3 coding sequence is TGTGCCAGCAGCGTAGTGCCGGCCCCAGGTTCACCCCTCCACTTT.

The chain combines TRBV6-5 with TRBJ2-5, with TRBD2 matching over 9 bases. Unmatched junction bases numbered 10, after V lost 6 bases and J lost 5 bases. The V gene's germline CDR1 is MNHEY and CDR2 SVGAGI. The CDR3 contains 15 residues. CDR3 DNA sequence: TGTGCCAGCAGAGGCAGCGGGGGGTCCTGGGAGACCCAGTACTTC. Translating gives CASRGSGGSWETQYF.

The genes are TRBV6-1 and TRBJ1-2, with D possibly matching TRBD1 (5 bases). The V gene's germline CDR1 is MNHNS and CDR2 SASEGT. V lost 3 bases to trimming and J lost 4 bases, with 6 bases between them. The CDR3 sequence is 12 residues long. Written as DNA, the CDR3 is TGTGCCAGCAGTGACAGGGCCTATGGCTACACCTTC. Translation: CASSDRAYGYTF.

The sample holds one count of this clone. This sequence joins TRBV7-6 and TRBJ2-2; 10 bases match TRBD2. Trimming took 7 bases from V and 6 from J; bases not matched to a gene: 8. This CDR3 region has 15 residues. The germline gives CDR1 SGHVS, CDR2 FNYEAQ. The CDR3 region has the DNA TGTGCCAGCAAACTAGCGGGGTACGAGGCCGGGGAGCTGTTTTTT. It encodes CASKLAGYEAGELFF.

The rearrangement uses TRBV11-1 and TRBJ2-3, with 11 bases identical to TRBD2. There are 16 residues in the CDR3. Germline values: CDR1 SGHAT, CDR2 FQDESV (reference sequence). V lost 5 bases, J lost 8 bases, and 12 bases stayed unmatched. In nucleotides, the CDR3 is TGTGCCAGCAGCGTGACTAGCGGGGTCAACGGGGGTACGCAGTATTTT. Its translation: CASSVTSGVNGGTQYF.